This TCR beta chain was obtained from a study of T cell responses to AZD1222 COVID-19 vaccine. The study's findings and limits: Following two doses of AZD1222, Spike-specific TCR breadth and depth rose.

Measured with immunoSEQ multiplex PCR; TCRdb has only the in-frame clones, and not every one. The repertoire includes 150,000 or so clones, roughly 90% of them detected once, and 1% to 1.5% sits in the top ten. In this sample, this clone turned up a few times. As yet, its antigen is unknown. The input for sequencing was peripheral blood, taken 28 days after the second AZD1222 dose. The sequence was obtained from an adult who received the AZD1222 COVID-19 vaccine.

CDR3 coding DNA: TGTGCCAGTAGTCCCTACAGGGAGAACACTGAAGCTTTCTTT. It codes for CASSPYRENTEAFF. The chain is built from TRBV19 and TRBJ1-1, with D maybe TRBD1 (6 bases). This CDR3 contains 14 residues. Germline assignment: CDR1 LNHDA and CDR2 SQIVND (reference sequence). Trimming stripped 5 bases from V and 1 base from J, with 11 bases between.